The rows below give T cell receptor beta chains drawn from one sample of a study of T cells in Graves' hyperthyroidism and ophthalmopathy. TCRdb processed the multiplex PCR reads anew with MiXCR; each CDR3 protein has one entry. The table has under 350,000 distinct CDR3 sequences, around a sixth seen once. The sample was blood. Receptors originate from a woman in her forties or fifties with Graves' hyperthyroidism. CDR3s include the opening cysteine and the closing phenylalanine or tryptophan. Each record gives: D gene, clone size, J gene, V gene, CDR3 DNA, CDR3 protein. A D gene is named only where the DNA matches it firmly. Expanded clones get a size class; other rows say once, few or many, or leave the size out.

>TRBD1|.|TRBJ2-1|TRBV12-3/TRBV12-4
TGTGCCAGCAGTGCCCTGACAGGGATTGGCAATGAGCAGTTCTTC
CASSALTGIGNEQFF
>TRBD1|many|TRBJ2-7|TRBV28
TGTGCCAGCAGCCCAGGACAGGTCGAGCAGTACTTC
CASSPGQVEQYF
>TRBD2|few|TRBJ2-1|TRBV4-1
TGCGCCAGCAGCCCTAGCGGGGGGTTCAATGAGCAGTTCTTC
CASSPSGGFNEQFF
>.|.|TRBJ2-2|TRBV10-3
TGTGCCATCAGTGACGACACAAACACCGGGGAGCTGTTTTTT
CAISDDTNTGELFF
>.|few|TRBJ2-2|TRBV2
TGTGCCGGGGGGAATACCGGGGAGCTGTTTTTT
CAGGNTGELFF
>TRBD2|.|TRBJ2-3|TRBV6-5
TGTGCCAGCAGTTACGTTAGCGGGGGCACAGATACGCAGTATTTT
CASSYVSGGTDTQYF
>TRBD1|few|TRBJ1-3|TRBV6-1
TGTGCCAGCAGTCGCCGGGACAGACCCTCTGGAAACACCATATATTTT
CASSRRDRPSGNTIYF
>.|many|TRBJ1-1|TRBV4-1
TGCGCCAGCAGCCCCCCAGGGTACAGGTCGAACACTGAAGCTTTCTTT
CASSPPGYRSNTEAFF
>.|many|TRBJ2-5|TRBV6-1
TGTGCCAGCAGTCTGACAGGTCTGGGGGAGACCCAGTACTTC
CASSLTGLGETQYF
>.|few|TRBJ2-3|TRBV15
TGTGCCACCAGCAGAGCGGGGGCCGAAGATACGCAGTATTTT
CATSRAGAEDTQYF
>.|few|TRBJ1-2|TRBV3-1
TGTGCCAGCAGCCTCTCTCCCCCCGGGAACTATGGCTACACCTTC
CASSLSPPGNYGYTF
>.|.|TRBJ1-4|TRBV5-1
TGCGCCAGCAGCCCGCGGGGCGGTCCTAATGAAAAACTGTTTTTT
CASSPRGGPNEKLFF
>.|many|TRBJ1-1|TRBV12-3/TRBV12-4
TGTGCCAGCAGTTCAATTGACAGCTACCATGAAGCTTTCTTT
CASSSIDSYHEAFF
>TRBD2|few|TRBJ2-3|TRBV5-1
TGCGCCAGCAGCTTGGGGCGACTAGCAGACACAGATACGCAGTATTTT
CASSLGRLADTDTQYF
>.|many|TRBJ2-5|TRBV6-1
TGTGCCAGCACCGGAACCGGGACAGGGGGACTAGCGCGAGTGGGGCCAGAGACCCAGTACTTC
CASTGTGTGGLARVGPETQYF
>.|.|TRBJ1-1|TRBV9
TGTGCCAGCAGCGTAGGACCCGTTATGAACACTGAAGCTTTCTTT
CASSVGPVMNTEAFF
>TRBD2|few|TRBJ2-1|TRBV7-9
TGTGCCAGCAGCGTCAGCGGGAGTTACAATGAGCAGTTCTTC
CASSVSGSYNEQFF